This T cell receptor (beta chain) was observed in a study of T cell responses to AZD1222 COVID-19 vaccine. Some clones are missing from TCRdb's copy, which holds only in-frame ones; the method was immunoSEQ multiplex PCR. This sample carries approximately 190,000 clones, under 95% of them seen once, and the ten largest clones take 1%. In regard to this clone: Its antigen is unidentified.

Findings and limits, study-wide: Donor demographics were predominantly white British with a female majority; clonal diversity may be underestimated. Just a handful of AZD1222 recipients were seropositive at baseline. Once two AZD1222 doses were given, Spike-specific TCR breadth and depth went up.

CDR3 length: 18 residues. The germline V gene encodes CDR1 KGHDR and CDR2 SFDVKD. J lost 6 bases, V lost 3 bases, and 16 bases had no gene match. Pooling of second doses given at about 4 or about 12 weeks was done. Sequences were derived from peripheral blood, sampled 28 days after the second AZD1222 dose. The chain recombines TRBV24-1 with TRBJ2-3; TRBD2 matches 8 bases. The source of this sequence is an adult who received the AZD1222 COVID-19 vaccine. The CDR3 DNA reads as TGTGCCACCAGTGATAGTATCCTAGCGGGTCCGAGAGTGGATACGCAGTATTTT. The encoded protein is CATSDSILAGPRVDTQYF.